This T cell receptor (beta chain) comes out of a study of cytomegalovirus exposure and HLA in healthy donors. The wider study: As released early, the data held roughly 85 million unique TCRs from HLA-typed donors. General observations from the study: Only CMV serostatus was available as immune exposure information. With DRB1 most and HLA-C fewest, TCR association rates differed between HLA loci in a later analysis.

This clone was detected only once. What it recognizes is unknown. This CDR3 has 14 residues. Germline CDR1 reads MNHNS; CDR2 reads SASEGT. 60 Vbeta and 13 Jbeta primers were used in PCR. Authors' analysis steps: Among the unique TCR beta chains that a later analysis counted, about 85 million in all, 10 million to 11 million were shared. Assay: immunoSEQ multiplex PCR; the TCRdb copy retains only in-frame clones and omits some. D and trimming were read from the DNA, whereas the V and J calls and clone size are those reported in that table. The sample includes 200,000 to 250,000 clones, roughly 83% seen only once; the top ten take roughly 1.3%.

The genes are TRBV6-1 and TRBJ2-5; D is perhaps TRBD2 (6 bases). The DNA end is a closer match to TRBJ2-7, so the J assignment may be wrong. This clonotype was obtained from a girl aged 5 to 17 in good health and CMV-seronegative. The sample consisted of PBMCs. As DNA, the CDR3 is TGTGCCAGCAGTGATCAGGGAGGTCCCTACGAGCAGTACTTC. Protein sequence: CASSDQGGPYEQYF.